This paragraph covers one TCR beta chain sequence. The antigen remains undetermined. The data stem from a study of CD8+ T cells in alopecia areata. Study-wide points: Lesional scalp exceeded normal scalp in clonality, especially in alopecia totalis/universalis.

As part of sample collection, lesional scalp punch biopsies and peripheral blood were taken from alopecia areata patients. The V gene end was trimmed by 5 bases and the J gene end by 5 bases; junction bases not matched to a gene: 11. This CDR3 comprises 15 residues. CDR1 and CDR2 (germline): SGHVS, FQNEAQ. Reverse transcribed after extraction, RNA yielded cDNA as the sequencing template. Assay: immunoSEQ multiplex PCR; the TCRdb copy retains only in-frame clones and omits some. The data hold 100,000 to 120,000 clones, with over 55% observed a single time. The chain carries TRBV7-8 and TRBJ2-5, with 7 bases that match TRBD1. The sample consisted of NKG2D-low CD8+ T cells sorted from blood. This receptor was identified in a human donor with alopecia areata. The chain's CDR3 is CASSGPGQNRETQYF. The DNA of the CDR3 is TGTGCCAGCAGCGGTCCGGGACAGAATAGGGAGACCCAGTACTTC.